A single sample gave rise to the 4 T cell receptor beta chains below, sequenced in a study of Graves' ophthalmopathy and Graves' hyperthyroidism. RNA transcripts served as template for amplifying TCR beta CDR3 sequences. A first-round RT-PCR used HTBI primers, followed by a second-round multiplex PCR. TCRdb re-analysed the multiplex PCR reads in MiXCR, keeping a single row per CDR3 protein. The table records 300,000 to 400,000 distinct CDR3 sequences, roughly 15% of them present only once. Sequences were obtained from peripheral blood. These receptors all come from an adult man with Graves' ophthalmopathy.

This clonotype was detected many times. The CDR3 is CSARGAGQETQYF. CDR3 nucleotides: TGCAGTGCTAGAGGGGCAGGCCAAGAGACCCAGTACTTC. This chain joins TRBV20-1 and TRBJ2-5, with D unresolved. The V end lost 1 base, the J end lost 1 base, and 7 bases lay between the germline ends. The CDR3 consists of 13 residues. From germline, CDR1 is DFQATT and CDR2 SNEGSKA (reference sequence).

This clonotype was seen many times. V usage is TRBV6-5 and J usage is TRBJ1-5; 7 nucleotides align to TRBD1. V shed 8 bases and J 5 bases; nucleotides not matched to a gene: 12. Germline V gene data show CDR1 as MNHEY and CDR2 as SVGAGI. This CDR3 is 15 amino acids long. This CDR3 reads CASGRQGSVDQPQHF. The CDR3 coding sequence is TGTGCCAGCGGACGACAGGGATCGGTGGATCAGCCCCAGCATTTT.

This clonotype was detected ten times or more. The V and J genes are TRBV6-5 and TRBJ1-2; D not certain. V was cut by 0 bases and J by 2 bases, with 7 bases left in between. Germline CDR1 MNHEY, CDR2 SVGAGI. This CDR3 comprises 14 residues. The CDR3 loop reads CASSYSRRNYGYTF. The CDR3 DNA reads as TGTGCCAGCAGTTACTCGAGAAGGAACTATGGCTACACCTTC.

This clonotype was counted at least ten times. The chain has TRBV19 and TRBJ1-5, with 7 bases that match TRBD1. Trimming cost V 2 bases and J 7 bases; bases outside gene matches: 5. Germline V gene sequence: CDR1 LNHDA, CDR2 SQIVND (reference sequence). This CDR3 comprises 14 residues. CDR3 coding DNA: TGTGCCAGTAGTATAATGACAGGGACCCAGCCCCAGCATTTT. It codes for CASSIMTGTQPQHF.